The TCR beta chain described here comes from a study of blood T cells in healthy people across ages. Whole-study findings and limits: Donor CMV infection status was unknown, possibly confounding age-related changes in expanded clonotypes. Unsorted PBMCs blocked a conclusive comparison of naive and antigen-experienced cells.

Through a sample-barcoded 5' primer and a J-beta primer mix, a second PCR was run for roughly 6 to 12 cycles. TCRdb reprocessed the 5' RACE reads with MiXCR, giving one entry per CDR3 protein. The repertoire holds hundreds of thousands of distinct CDR3 sequences, with about 25% as singletons. This CDR3 has 15 amino acids. V gave up 5 bases and J gave up 3 bases, with 16 bases separating them. CDR1 is SGHTA and CDR2 is FQGNSA in the germline V gene. In regard to this clonotype: Its matching antigen is unknown.

The TCR originated in a woman in her seventies in good health. The rearrangement links TRBV7-2 to TRBJ1-2; no definite D call. Material for sequencing was blood. CDR3 coding DNA: TGTGCCAGCAGCGCCGGCTTAGGCCCGTACTATGGCTACACCTTC. Protein product: CASSAGLGPYYGYTF.